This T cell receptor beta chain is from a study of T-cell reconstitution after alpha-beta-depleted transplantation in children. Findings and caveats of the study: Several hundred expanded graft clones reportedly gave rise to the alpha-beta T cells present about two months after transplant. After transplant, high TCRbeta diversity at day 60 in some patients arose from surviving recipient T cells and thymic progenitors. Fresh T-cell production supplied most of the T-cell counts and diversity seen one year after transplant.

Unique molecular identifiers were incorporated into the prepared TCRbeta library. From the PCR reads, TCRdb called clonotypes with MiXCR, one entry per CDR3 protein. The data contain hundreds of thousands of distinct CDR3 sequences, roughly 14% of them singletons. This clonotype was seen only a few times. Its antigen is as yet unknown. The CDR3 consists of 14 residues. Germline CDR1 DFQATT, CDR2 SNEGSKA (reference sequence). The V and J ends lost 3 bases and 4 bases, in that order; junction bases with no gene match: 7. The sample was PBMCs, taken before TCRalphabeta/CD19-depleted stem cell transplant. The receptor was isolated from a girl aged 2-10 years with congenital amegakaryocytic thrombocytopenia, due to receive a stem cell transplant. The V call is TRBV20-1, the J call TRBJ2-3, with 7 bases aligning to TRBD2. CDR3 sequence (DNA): TGCAGTGCTAGCGGCGGGAGACCCCCAGATACGCAGTATTTT. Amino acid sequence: CSASGGRPPDTQYF.